One T cell receptor (beta chain) is described in this entry. The data derive from a study of T cell responses to AZD1222 COVID-19 vaccine. Across the study: Pooling of second doses given at about 4 or about 12 weeks was done.

The V end lost 2 bases, the J end lost 1 base, and 8 bases lay between the germline ends. Germline V lookup: CDR1 SGDLS, CDR2 YYNGEE. The length of the CDR3 is 14 residues. Generated by immunoSEQ multiplex PCR, the TCRdb table keeps only in-frame clones and is missing some. The sample has approximately 80,000 clones, around 81% seen once; the top ten hold around 20%. This rearrangement joins TRBV9 to TRBJ2-3; D ambiguous. The clonotype was recovered from an adult in good health. The sequenced sample was peripheral blood, obtained on day 0 of AZD1222 vaccination. Here the CDR3 reads CASSVRWGTDTQYF. The CDR3 bases are TGTGCCAGCAGCGTCAGATGGGGCACAGATACGCAGTATTTT.